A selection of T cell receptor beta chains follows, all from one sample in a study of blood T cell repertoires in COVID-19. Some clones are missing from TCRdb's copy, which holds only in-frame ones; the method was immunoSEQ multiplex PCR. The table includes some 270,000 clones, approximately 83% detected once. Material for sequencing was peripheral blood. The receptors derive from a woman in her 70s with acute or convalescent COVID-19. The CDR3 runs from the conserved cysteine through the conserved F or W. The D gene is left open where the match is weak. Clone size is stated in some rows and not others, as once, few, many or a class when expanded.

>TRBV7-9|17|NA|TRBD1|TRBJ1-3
CAAPLGQGVTSGNTIYF
TGTGCCGCCCCCCTGGGACAGGGTGTAACCTCTGGAAACACCATATATTTT
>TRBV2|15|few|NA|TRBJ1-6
CASSERTAFNSPLHF
TGTGCCAGCAGTGAGCGGACAGCCTTTAATTCACCCCTCCACTTT
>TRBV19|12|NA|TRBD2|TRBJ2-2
CASAQLAGFLFF
TGTGCCAGCGCACAACTAGCGGGGTTTCTGTTTTTT
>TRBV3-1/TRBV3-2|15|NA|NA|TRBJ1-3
CASSQGFSSGNTIYF
TGTGCCAGCAGCCAAGGATTCAGCTCTGGAAACACCATATATTTT
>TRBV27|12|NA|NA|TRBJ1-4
CASSSGSEKLFF
TGTGCCAGCTCGTCGGGTAGCGAAAAACTGTTTTTT
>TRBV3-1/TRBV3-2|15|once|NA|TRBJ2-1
CASSQTRDSYNEQFF
TGTGCCAGCAGCCAAACTCGTGACAGCTACAATGAGCAGTTCTTC
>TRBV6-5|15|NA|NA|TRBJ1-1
CASIVGRSLTTEAFF
TGTGCCAGCATTGTGGGCAGATCCTTGACCACTGAAGCTTTCTTT
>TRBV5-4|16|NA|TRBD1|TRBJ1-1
CASSLDRQGRGAEAFF
TGTGCCAGCAGCTTGGATCGACAGGGAAGGGGGGCTGAAGCTTTCTTT
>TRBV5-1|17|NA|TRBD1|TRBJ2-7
CASSSAPTGGASYEQYF
TGCGCCAGCAGCTCCGCCCCGACAGGGGGGGCTTCCTACGAGCAGTACTTC
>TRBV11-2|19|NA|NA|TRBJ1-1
CASSLVPAGQRLEHSEAFF
TGTGCCAGCAGCTTAGTGCCTGCGGGGCAGCGGCTTGAACACTCTGAAGCTTTCTTT
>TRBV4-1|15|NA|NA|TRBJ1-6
CASSRENPGTSPLHF
TGCGCCAGCAGCCGAGAAAACCCAGGAACCTCACCCCTCCACTTT
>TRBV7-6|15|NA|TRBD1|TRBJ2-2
CASRLARGSTGELFF
TGTGCCAGCAGACTCGCCAGGGGGAGCACCGGGGAGCTGTTTTTT
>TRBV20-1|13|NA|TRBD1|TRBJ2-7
CSASADRGRVQYF
TGCAGTGCTAGTGCTGACAGGGGGAGGGTGCAGTACTTC
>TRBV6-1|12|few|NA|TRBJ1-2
CASSEKGYGYTF
TGTGCCAGCAGTGAAAAGGGGTATGGCTACACCTTC
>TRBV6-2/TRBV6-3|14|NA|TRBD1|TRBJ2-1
CASSSGQPYNEQFF
TGTGCCAGCAGTTCGGGACAGCCCTACAATGAGCAGTTCTTC
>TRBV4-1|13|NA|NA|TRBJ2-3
CASSLQSPDTQYF
TGCGCCAGCAGCCTACAGTCCCCAGATACGCAGTATTTT